Each of the 27 T cell receptor beta chains below was sequenced from the same sample in a study of cytomegalovirus exposure and HLA in healthy donors. PCR was performed using 60 Vbeta and 13 Jbeta primers. The method was immunoSEQ multiplex PCR; TCRdb's version includes in-frame clones alone and lacks a portion of them. The table lists 110,000 or so clones, about 78% of them singletons. The sequenced sample consisted of PBMCs. The receptors derive from a woman aged 40 to 49 in good health and CMV-seropositive.

The chain has TRBV10-2 and TRBJ1-5; 10 nucleotides align to TRBD1. V shed 10 bases, J shed 0 bases, and the junction held 15 bases outside the gene matches. Germline CDR1 is WSHSY and CDR2 is SAAADI. This CDR3 comprises 18 residues. CDR3 nucleotide sequence: TGCGCCAAAAGCGGCCCGGGACAGGGGTGGGCTAGCAATCAGCCCCAGCATTTT. This gives the protein CAKSGPGQGWASNQPQHF.

This chain uses TRBV5-4 with TRBJ1-2, with a possible D match to TRBD1 (6 bases). Germline V gene lookup returns CDR1 SGHNT and CDR2 YYREEE (reference sequence). V was shortened by 4 bases and J by 8 bases, with 15 bases between the two germline ends. This CDR3 spans 13 amino acids. This chain's CDR3 is CASSVQGGKGYTF. In DNA, the CDR3 is TGTGCCAGCAGCGTACAGGGTGGGAAGGGCTACACCTTC.

The genes are TRBV11-2 and TRBJ1-2; TRBD1 agrees at 7 bases. Germline V gene lookup returns CDR1 SGHAT and CDR2 FQNNGV. CDR3 length equals 14 residues. Unmatched junction bases numbered 4, after V lost 4 bases and J lost 2 bases. For the CDR3, the DNA is TGTGCCAGCAGCTCGGACAGGTACAACTATGGCTACACCTTC. This encodes CASSSDRYNYGYTF.

This chain links TRBV6-5 with TRBJ1-1; tentative D call: TRBD1 (5 bases). CDR1 is MNHEY, CDR2 SVGAGI, per germline. The CDR3 is made up of 13 amino acids. The V end lost 0 bases, the J end lost 6 bases, and 8 bases lay between the germline ends. The CDR3 reads CASSYSRGAEAFF. CDR3 coding DNA: TGTGCCAGCAGTTACTCCCGGGGGGCTGAAGCTTTCTTT.

V usage is TRBV4-2 and J usage is TRBJ1-2; TRBD1 agrees at 7 bases. In germline, CDR1 is LGHNA, CDR2 YNFKEQ. The V gene end was trimmed by 2 bases and the J gene end by 3 bases; junction bases not matched to a gene: 3. The CDR3 is 14 amino acids. In DNA form, the CDR3 reads TGTGCCAGCAGCCAAAGGGGGCAGGACTATGGCTACACCTTC. It specifies CASSQRGQDYGYTF.

The chain recombines TRBV6-6 with TRBJ2-7; 7 nucleotides line up with TRBD1. The CDR3 loop spans 15 amino acids. The germline V gene has CDR1 MNHNY and CDR2 SVGAGI (reference sequence). V was pared by 5 bases and J by 3 bases, with 10 bases of the junction left unmatched. This CDR3 is CASSRPGQSIYEQYF. CDR3 sequence (DNA): TGTGCCAGCAGTCGTCCGGGACAGAGCATCTACGAGCAGTACTTC.

The rearrangement joins TRBV2 to TRBJ2-1; D perhaps matches TRBD1 (5 bases). From germline, CDR1 is SNHLY and CDR2 FYNNEI. Trimming stripped 4 bases from V and 15 bases from J, with 22 bases between. This CDR3 is built from 14 residues. CDR3 residues: CASSVSTEIGRGFF. DNA for the CDR3: TGTGCCAGCAGTGTTTCGACAGAGATAGGTAGGGGGTTCTTC.

The chain joins TRBV6-5 to TRBJ1-2; no definite D call. The CDR3 runs to 14 residues. V was shortened by 6 bases and J by 3 bases, with 14 bases between the two germline ends. Per germline, CDR1 MNHEY and CDR2 SVGAGI. The CDR3 loop is CASRRPWQDYGYTF. DNA of the CDR3: TGTGCCAGCAGAAGACCCTGGCAGGACTATGGCTACACCTTC.

The chain links TRBV5-1 to TRBJ1-6; 8 nucleotides agree with TRBD1. Germline V lookup: CDR1 SGHRS, CDR2 YFSETQ. The CDR3 extends over 15 amino acids. With 1 base clipped from V and 10 bases from J, the junction kept 7 bases outside the gene matches. In DNA form, the CDR3 reads TGCGCCAGCAGCTTGATTGGACAGGGTGACTCACCCCTCCACTTT. Translation: CASSLIGQGDSPLHF.

The chain combines TRBV18 with TRBJ2-7; possible D gene TRBD1, 8 bases. The CDR3 is made up of 14 amino acids. Trimming took off 4 bases at V and 11 bases at J, with 21 bases between the two ends. The V gene's germline CDR1 is KGHSH and CDR2 LQKENI. The CDR3 sequence: CASSRLIEQGGEYF. CDR3 in DNA: TGTGCCAGCTCACGTCTCATAGAACAGGGGGGGGAGTACTTC. Based on the CDR3 plus reference TRBV18 and TRBJ2-7, the full variable domain is NAGVMQNPRHLVRRRGQEARLRCSPMKGHSHVYWYRQLPEEGLKFMVYLQKENIIDESGMPKERFSAEFPKEGPSILRIQQVVRGDSAAYFCASSRLIEQGGEYFGPGTRLTVT.

The chain is built from TRBV7-2 and TRBJ2-5; 7 bases match TRBD1. V lost 5 bases to trimming and J lost 9 bases; unmatched junction nucleotides: 9. Germline V gene sequence: CDR1 SGHTA, CDR2 FQGNSA. The CDR3 totals 13 residues. CDR3: CASSRGQPGSQYF. CDR3 bases: TGTGCCAGCAGCCGGGGACAGCCCGGGTCCCAGTACTTC.

The chain employs TRBV5-1 and TRBJ2-2, with a weak D call TRBD1 (5 bases). The CDR3 extends over 18 amino acids. Trimming took off 4 bases at V and 2 bases at J, with 21 bases between the two ends. The germline CDR1 and CDR2 sequences are SGHRS and YFSETQ. CDR3: CASSPVAPYRTNTGELFF. The CDR3 DNA is TGCGCCAGCAGCCCTGTCGCGCCCTACAGGACCAACACCGGGGAGCTGTTTTTT. The complete variable domain, with remaining parts taken from reference TRBV5-1 and TRBJ2-2, reads KAGVTQTPRYLIKTRGQQVTLSCSPISGHRSVSWYQQTPGQGLQFLFEYFSETQRNKGNFPGRFSGRQFSNSRSEMNVSTLELGDSALYLCASSPVAPYRTNTGELFFGEGSRLTVL.

This clone turned up a few times. The V and J genes are TRBV7-9 and TRBJ1-6; perhaps TRBD1 as D (5 bases). Trimming stripped 6 bases from V and 8 bases from J, with 14 bases between. The germline CDR1 and CDR2 sequences are SEHNR and FQNEAQ (reference sequence). The CDR3 is 14 residues long. CDR3 residues: CASRATGEYSPLHF. Written as DNA, the CDR3 is TGTGCCAGCAGGGCAACAGGAGAGTATTCACCCCTCCACTTT.

CDR3 amino acids: CASSPGQATQETQYF. In nucleotides, the CDR3 is TGTGCCAGCTCACCTGGACAGGCTACTCAAGAGACCCAGTACTTC. The chain joins TRBV18 to TRBJ2-5, with 7 nucleotides matching TRBD1. The V and J ends lost 3 bases and 2 bases, in that order; junction bases with no gene match: 6. CDR1 is KGHSH and CDR2 is LQKENI in the germline V gene. This CDR3 spans 15 amino acids. Full variable domain (remainder filled in from reference TRBV18 and TRBJ2-5): NAGVMQNPRHLVRRRGQEARLRCSPMKGHSHVYWYRQLPEEGLKFMVYLQKENIIDESGMPKERFSAEFPKEGPSILRIQQVVRGDSAAYFCASSPGQATQETQYFGPGTRLLVL.

This clone was seen only once. V gene TRBV19 combines with J gene TRBJ2-7; D possibly corresponds to TRBD1 (6 bases). The ends were cut back, 6 bases at V and 3 bases at J, with 9 bases in the middle. This CDR3 comprises 12 residues. Germline V gives CDR1 LNHDA, CDR2 SQIVND (reference sequence). CDR3 protein: CASRDRSYEQYF. CDR3 DNA: TGTGCCAGTAGGGACAGAAGCTACGAGCAGTACTTC.

This clone was seen only once. The chain employs TRBV5-1 and TRBJ2-1; 8 nucleotides match TRBD1. V trimming: 0 bases; J trimming: 9 bases; junction bases outside the gene matches: 8. CDR3 length: 15 residues. Germline CDR1 is SGHRS and CDR2 is YFSETQ. CDR3 bases: TGCGCCAGCAGCTTGGAAGGACAGGGCGGCGGTGAGCAGTTCTTC. Protein sequence: CASSLEGQGGGEQFF.

J is TRBJ1-2 and V is TRBV30; no definite D call. Germline V CDR1 and CDR2: GTSNPN, SVGIG (reference sequence). The CDR3 spans 16 residues. V was pared by 1 base and J by 2 bases, with 17 bases between. In DNA form, the CDR3 reads TGTGCCTGGAGTGCCCCTCGCGCGGGGTGGAACTATGGCTACACCTTC. This sequence encodes CAWSAPRAGWNYGYTF.

The J gene is TRBJ2-1, the V gene TRBV9; no clear D. Germline V gene data show CDR1 as SGDLS and CDR2 as YYNGEE. CDR3 length: 17 residues. V lost 4 bases and J lost 4, with 21 bases in between. The CDR3 protein is CASSPRSIHSNYNEQFF. The CDR3 DNA reads TGTGCCAGCAGCCCAAGGAGCATACACTCTAATTACAATGAGCAGTTCTTC. Variable domain in full (rest from reference TRBV9 and TRBJ2-1): DSGVTQTPKHLITATGQRVTLRCSPRSGDLSVYWYQQSLDQGLQFLIQYYNGEERAKGNILERFSAQQFPDLHSELNLSSLELGDSALYFCASSPRSIHSNYNEQFFGPGTRLTVL.

The J gene is TRBJ2-2, the V gene TRBV19; 10 bases line up with TRBD1. Germline V gene lookup returns CDR1 LNHDA and CDR2 SQIVND (reference sequence). The junction had 4 bases not matched to a gene; V was cut back by 8 bases and J by 4 bases. This CDR3 has 14 amino acids. The CDR3 DNA reads TGTGCCAGTCTAGACAGGGGGCGCACCGGGGAGCTGTTTTTT. Its protein is CASLDRGRTGELFF.

The chain carries TRBV30 and TRBJ1-2; D uncertain. The length of the CDR3 is 12 residues. CDR1 and CDR2 from the germline V gene are GTSNPN and SVGIG (reference sequence). Between the trimmed V and J ends, which lost 0 bases and 4 bases, there was a span of 6 bases. The CDR3 loop is CAWSVGGYGYTF. The CDR3 DNA follows: TGTGCCTGGAGTGTAGGCGGCTATGGCTACACCTTC.

The rearrangement links TRBV29-1 to TRBJ1-4; D ambiguous. This CDR3 is 10 amino acids long. V was shortened by 7 bases and J by 8 bases, with 8 bases between the two germline ends. Per germline, CDR1 SQVTM and CDR2 ANQGSEA. The CDR3 is CSAVGEKLFF. CDR3 in DNA: TGCAGCGCTGTGGGCGAAAAACTGTTTTTT.

The chain employs TRBV4-1 and TRBJ1-5; D is perhaps TRBD1 (6 bases). This CDR3 has 15 amino acids. V was clipped by 4 bases and J by 7 bases, with 17 bases between them. CDR1 is MGHRA and CDR2 is YSYEKL in the germline V gene. CDR3 bases: TGCGCCAGCAGCCCCACAGGGCCGGGGAGCCAGCCCCAGCATTTT. Residues: CASSPTGPGSQPQHF.

This chain connects TRBV18 to TRBJ2-6, with D unclear. Trimming stripped 4 bases from V and 0 bases from J, with 7 bases between. Germline CDR1 reads KGHSH; CDR2 reads LQKENI. This CDR3 spans 15 amino acids. As DNA, the CDR3 is TGTGCCAGCTCACTTAGTTCCTCTGGGGCCAACGTCCTGACTTTC. Amino acid sequence: CASSLSSSGANVLTF.

The chain combines TRBV6-1 with TRBJ1-1, with D possibly being TRBD1 (5 bases). The CDR3 covers 13 residues. From germline, CDR1 is MNHNS and CDR2 SASEGT. V lost 4 bases and J 1 base, leaving 7 bases between the germline ends. The CDR3 coding sequence is TGTGCCAGCAGTGTTCAGGGGAACACTGAAGCTTTCTTT. It encodes CASSVQGNTEAFF.

The V and J genes are TRBV5-4 and TRBJ1-1; D might be TRBD1 (5 bases). Trimming removed 0 bases at V and 7 bases at J, with 13 bases between. The CDR3 spans 14 residues. CDR1 and CDR2 (germline): SGHNT, YYREEE (reference sequence). In nucleotides, the CDR3 is TGTGCCAGCAGCTTGGACTCATCCGGGGGTGAAGCTTTCTTT. Amino acid sequence: CASSLDSSGGEAFF.

This chain connects TRBV30 to TRBJ2-7, with a weak D call TRBD1 (6 bases). The CDR3 runs to 13 residues. Trimming left V 3 bases short and J 3 bases short, with 12 bases between. In germline, CDR1 is GTSNPN, CDR2 SVGIG (reference sequence). CDR3 DNA: TGTGCCTGGAGCGGACAGTCAAACTACGAGCAGTACTTC. Residues: CAWSGQSNYEQYF.

This rearrangement joins TRBV30 to TRBJ2-7; 7 nucleotides match TRBD1. The CDR3 has 14 amino acids. The trim removed 2 bases at V and 0 bases at J, leaving 4 bases unmatched. Germline loops: CDR1 GTSNPN, CDR2 SVGIG (reference sequence). This CDR3 reads CAWSPGQSSYEQYF. CDR3 coding DNA: TGTGCCTGGAGTCCGGGACAGAGCTCCTACGAGCAGTACTTC.